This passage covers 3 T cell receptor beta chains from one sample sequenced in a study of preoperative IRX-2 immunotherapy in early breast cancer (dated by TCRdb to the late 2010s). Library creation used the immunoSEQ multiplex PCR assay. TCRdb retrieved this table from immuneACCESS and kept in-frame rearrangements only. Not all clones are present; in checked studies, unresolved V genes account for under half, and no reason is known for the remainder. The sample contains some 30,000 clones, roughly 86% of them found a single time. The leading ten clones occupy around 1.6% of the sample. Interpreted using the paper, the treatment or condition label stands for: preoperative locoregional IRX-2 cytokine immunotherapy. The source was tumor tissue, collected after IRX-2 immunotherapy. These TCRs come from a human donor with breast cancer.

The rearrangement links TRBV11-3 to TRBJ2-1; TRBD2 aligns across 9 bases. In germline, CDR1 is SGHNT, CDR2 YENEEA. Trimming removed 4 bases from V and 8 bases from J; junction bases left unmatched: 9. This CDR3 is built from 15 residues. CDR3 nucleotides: TGTGCCAGCAGCTGGATAGCGGGAGTCGGCGATGAGCAGTTCTTC. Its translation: CASSWIAGVGDEQFF.

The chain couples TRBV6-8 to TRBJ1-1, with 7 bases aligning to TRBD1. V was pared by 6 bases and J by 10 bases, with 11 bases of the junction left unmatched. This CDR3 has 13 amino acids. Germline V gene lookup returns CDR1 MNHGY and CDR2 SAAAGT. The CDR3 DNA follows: TGTGCCAGCAGAACGACAGGGTCAAGAGGAGCTTTCTTT. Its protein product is CASRTTGSRGAFF.

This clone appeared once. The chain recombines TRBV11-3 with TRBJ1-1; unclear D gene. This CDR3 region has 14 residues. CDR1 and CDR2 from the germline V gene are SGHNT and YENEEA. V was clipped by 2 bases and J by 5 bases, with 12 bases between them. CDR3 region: CASSLRPGGTEAFF. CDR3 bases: TGTGCCAGCAGCTTACGCCCCGGCGGTACTGAAGCTTTCTTT.